The 5 T cell receptor beta chains in this list originate from one sample, sequenced in a study of T cell responses to AZD1222 COVID-19 vaccine. TCRdb keeps only in-frame clones here, not all; method: immunoSEQ multiplex PCR. Of around 100,000 clones in the sample, 86% were seen once. Here the sequenced sample was peripheral blood, taken on day 0 of AZD1222 vaccination. The receptors derive from an adult in good health.

This clone was detected only once. This chain's CDR3 is CASSLSDRGQNEQFF. In DNA, the CDR3 is TGTGCCAGCAGCCTCTCGGACAGGGGGCAGAATGAGCAGTTCTTC. V is TRBV5-8 and J is TRBJ2-1, with 11 bases fitting TRBD1. The V gene's germline CDR1 is SGHTS and CDR2 YDEGEE. J lost 7 bases, V lost 4 bases, and 7 bases had no gene match. This CDR3 has 15 amino acids.

This chain connects TRBV15 to TRBJ2-7; 10 nucleotides line up with TRBD2. J lost 2 bases, V lost 0 bases, and 1 base had no gene match. The CDR3 runs 15 residues. The germline V gene has CDR1 LNHNV and CDR2 YYDKDF (reference sequence). The CDR3 reads CATSREGLAPYEQYF. The DNA for the CDR3 is TGTGCCACCAGCAGAGAGGGACTAGCGCCCTACGAGCAGTACTTC.

This clone was counted between two and nine times. This chain uses TRBV7-9 with TRBJ1-6; D unclear. CDR1 and CDR2 from the germline V gene are SEHNR and FQNEAQ (reference sequence). Trimming cost V 8 bases and J 1 base, with 15 bases left between them. CDR3 length equals 16 residues. CDR3 region: CASQDRRASYNSPLHF. DNA for the CDR3: TGTGCCAGCCAAGATCGGAGGGCTTCCTATAATTCACCCCTCCACTTT. The full variable domain, completed using reference TRBV7-9 and TRBJ1-6, is DTGVSQNPRHKITKRGQNVTFRCDPISEHNRLYWYRQTLGQGPEFLTYFQNEAQLEKSRLLSDRFSAERPKGSFSTLEIQRTEQGDSAMYLCASQDRRASYNSPLHFGNGTRLTVT.

The chain uses TRBV19 and TRBJ1-4, with TRBD1 matching 7 bases. The CDR3 contains 14 residues. Germline-derived CDR1 and CDR2 are LNHDA and SQIVND (reference sequence). J gave up 8 bases and V 1 base, and 4 bases lay outside the gene matches. As DNA, the CDR3 is TGTGCCAGTAGTATAGGACAGGGATACGAAAAACTGTTTTTT. It encodes CASSIGQGYEKLFF.

J is TRBJ1-2 and V is TRBV2; 11 bases match TRBD1. Losses at the gene ends were 8 bases for V and 5 bases for J; bases not matched to a gene: 7. This CDR3 region has 14 residues. Per the germline V gene, CDR1 is SNHLY and CDR2 is FYNNEI. The CDR3 region has the DNA TGTGCCAGCGAACCGGGACAGGGGGTTTATGGCTACACCTTC. It is translated as CASEPGQGVYGYTF.